This passage covers 11 T cell receptor beta chains from one sample sequenced in a study of T cells in Graves' hyperthyroidism and ophthalmopathy (dated by TCRdb to about 2019). The library was prepared using multiplex PCR. The sequencer listed for this sample is Illumina HiSeq 2000. TCR beta CDR3 regions were amplified from RNA transcripts. A first-round RT-PCR of the TCR CDR3 used the HTBI primer set with the Qiagen OneStep RT-PCR kit. Using fastp trimming at Q25 and MiXCR clonotype assembly, TCRdb reanalyzed the public sequencing data and kept in-frame beta chains. Records with the same CDR3 protein are collapsed into one entry carrying the most frequent genes and DNA. The sample profile shows fewer than 850,000 distinct CDR3 sequences; roughly 17% of them were found once. The ten largest clones capture 15% to 17% of the sample. The source material was blood. The receptor source for this set is a man over 45 with Graves' hyperthyroidism.

This clonotype was seen ten or more times. The CDR3 DNA reads TGTGCCAGCAGCGTTTCCTGGCAGGCTCCTTCACCCCTCCACTTT. Amino acids: CASSVSWQAPSPLHF. The chain employs TRBV9 and TRBJ1-6; D unclear. The V end lost 2 bases, the J end lost 9 bases, and 15 bases lay between the germline ends. This CDR3 comprises 15 residues. The V gene's germline CDR1 is SGDLS and CDR2 YYNGEE.

This clonotype was seen many times. The chain joins TRBV7-8 to TRBJ2-3, with D tentatively TRBD2 (5 bases). V was trimmed by 6 bases and J by 0 bases, leaving 10 bases between them. The length of the CDR3 is 14 residues. CDR1 is SGHVS, CDR2 FQNEAQ, per germline. CDR3 residues: CASRSGPSTDTQYF. DNA for the CDR3: TGTGCCAGCAGAAGCGGTCCTAGCACAGATACGCAGTATTTT.

This clonotype was seen at least ten times. The chain recombines TRBV10-3 with TRBJ1-1, with TRBD1 as a possible D gene (6 bases). The CDR3 extends over 17 amino acids. The germline V gene encodes CDR1 ENHRY and CDR2 SYGVKD. Trimming took 0 bases from V and 1 from J, leaving 15 bases between them. This chain's CDR3 is CAISESMVTGPNTEAFF. Here the CDR3 DNA reads TGTGCCATCAGTGAGTCGATGGTTACAGGGCCGAACACTGAAGCTTTCTTT.

As to this clonotype: This clone may be a read error of a much larger clone one base away. The rearrangement uses TRBV24-1 and TRBJ2-3; D possibly corresponds to TRBD2 (5 bases). The CDR3 contains 15 residues. Germline-derived CDR1 and CDR2 are KGHDR and SFDVKD. CDR3 coding DNA: TGTGCCGCCAGTGAGGGCAGGACGATCACAGATACGCAGTATTTT. This translates into CAASEGRTITDTQYF.

The table lists this clonotype with many counts. The chain recombines TRBV11-2 with TRBJ2-5; 9 positions match TRBD2. There are 14 residues in the CDR3. Germline V gene data show CDR1 as SGHAT and CDR2 as FQNNGV. J gave up 3 bases and V 5 bases, and 4 bases lay outside the gene matches. The CDR3 reads CASSTPSGKETQYF. The CDR3 DNA reads as TGTGCCAGCAGCACCCCTAGCGGGAAAGAGACCCAGTACTTC.

This clonotype occurred a few times. This chain links TRBV30 with TRBJ2-2, with 8 bases that match TRBD1. The CDR3 is made up of 14 amino acids. V was pared by 3 bases and J by 0 bases, with 0 bases of the junction left unmatched. CDR1 is GTSNPN and CDR2 is SVGIG in the germline V gene (reference sequence). This CDR3 is CAWRQGANTGELFF. The CDR3 nucleotides are TGTGCCTGGAGACAGGGGGCGAACACCGGGGAGCTGTTTTTT.

This clonotype was seen many times. The V call is TRBV24-1, the J call TRBJ2-3, with TRBD2 matching over 8 bases. J gave up 5 bases and V 1 base, and 4 bases lay outside the gene matches. The V gene's germline CDR1 is KGHDR and CDR2 SFDVKD. The CDR3 is made up of 15 amino acids. CDR3 loop: CATSDLGAGGDTQYF. The DNA for the CDR3 is TGTGCCACCAGTGATTTAGGCGCGGGAGGAGATACGCAGTATTTT.

There are a few counts of this clonotype. V usage is TRBV6-5 and J usage is TRBJ1-2, with D uncertain. This CDR3 is built from 18 residues. Trimming removed 2 bases from V and 0 bases from J, with 19 bases in between. Germline V lookup: CDR1 MNHEY, CDR2 SVGAGI. CDR3 amino acids: CASSYIIPELRANYGYTF. CDR3 nucleotides: TGTGCCAGCAGTTACATTATCCCCGAACTCCGAGCTAACTATGGCTACACCTTC.

This clonotype occurred a few times. This chain connects TRBV19 to TRBJ1-5, with D possibly being TRBD1 (5 bases). V dropped 3 bases and J dropped 7 bases, with 13 bases sitting between them. CDR3 length equals 14 residues. Germline CDR1 is LNHDA and CDR2 is SQIVND (reference sequence). This CDR3 is CASSIAGGGQPQHF. The DNA for the CDR3 is TGTGCCAGTAGTATCGCCGGGGGAGGCCAGCCCCAGCATTTT.

This clonotype was observed many times. One base away lies a much larger clone, so this may be a sequencing read error. This chain joins TRBV7-2 and TRBJ2-7, with D uncertain. V lost 1 base to trimming and J lost 3 bases, with 7 bases between them. The length of the CDR3 is 13 residues. Germline-derived CDR1 and CDR2 are SGHTA and FQGNSA. As DNA, the CDR3 is TGTGCCAGCAGCTTAGATCCGGGCTACGAGCAGTACTTC. It codes for CASSLDPGYEQYF.

In this sample, this clonotype turned up many times. V usage is TRBV30 and J usage is TRBJ2-7, with D possibly TRBD1 on 5 matching bases. Germline-derived CDR1 and CDR2 are GTSNPN and SVGIG (reference sequence). The V and J ends lost 2 bases and 7 bases respectively, with 18 bases between them. This CDR3 contains 14 residues. The CDR3 reads CAWSKRRVALEQYF. CDR3 DNA sequence: TGTGCCTGGAGTAAGCGCAGGGTGGCCCTAGAGCAGTACTTC.